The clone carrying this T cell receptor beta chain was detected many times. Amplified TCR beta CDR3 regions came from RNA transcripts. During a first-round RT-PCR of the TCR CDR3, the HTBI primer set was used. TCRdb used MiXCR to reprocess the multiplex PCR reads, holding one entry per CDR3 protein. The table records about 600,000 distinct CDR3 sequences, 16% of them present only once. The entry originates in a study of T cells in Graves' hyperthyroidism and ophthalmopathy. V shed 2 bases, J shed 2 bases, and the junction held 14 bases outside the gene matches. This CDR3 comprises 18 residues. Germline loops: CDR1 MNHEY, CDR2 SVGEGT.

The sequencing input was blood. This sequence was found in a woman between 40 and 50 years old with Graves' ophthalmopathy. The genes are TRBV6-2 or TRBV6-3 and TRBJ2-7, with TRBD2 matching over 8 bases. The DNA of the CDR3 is TGTGCCAGCAGTTACAGGCGGACTAGCAAAAAGGGGCCCTACGAGCAGTACTTC. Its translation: CASSYRRTSKKGPYEQYF.